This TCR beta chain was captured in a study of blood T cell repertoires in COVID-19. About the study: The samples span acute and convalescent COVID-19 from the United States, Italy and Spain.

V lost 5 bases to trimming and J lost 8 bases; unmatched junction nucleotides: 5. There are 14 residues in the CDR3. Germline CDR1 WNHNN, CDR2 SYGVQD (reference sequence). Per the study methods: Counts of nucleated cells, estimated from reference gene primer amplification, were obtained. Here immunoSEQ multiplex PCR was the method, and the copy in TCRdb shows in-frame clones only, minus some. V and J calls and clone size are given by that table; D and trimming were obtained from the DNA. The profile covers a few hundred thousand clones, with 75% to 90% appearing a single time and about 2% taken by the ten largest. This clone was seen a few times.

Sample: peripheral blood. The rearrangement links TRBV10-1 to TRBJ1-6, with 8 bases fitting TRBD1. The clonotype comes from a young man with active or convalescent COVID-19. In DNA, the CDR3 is TGCGCCAGCAGTCTGGACAGGGTCGATTCACCCCTCCACTTT. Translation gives CASSLDRVDSPLHF.